The clone carrying this T cell receptor beta chain was counted a few times. Data came from immunoSEQ multiplex PCR; TCRdb stores just in-frame clones and leaves some out. The table lists approximately 360,000 clones, around 87% of them singletons. This specimen comes from a study of blood T cell repertoires in COVID-19. Study details: Two negative PCRs, clearance, or symptom resolution were required of recovered Cohort 3 donors.

The V gene lost 4 bases and the J gene lost 2 bases, with 15 bases spanning the gap. The CDR3 runs 15 residues. CDR1 is SGHNT, CDR2 YYREEE, per germline (reference sequence). Sequenced input: PBMCs or T cells enriched from blood (not recorded which). This chain uses TRBV5-4 with TRBJ1-2, with D possibly being TRBD1 (5 bases). The TCR originated in a man in his forties in a cohort exposed to, infected with or recovered from COVID-19 (not recorded which). The CDR3 DNA follows: TGTGCCAGCAGCCCAATGGGGCCCTCCAACTATGGCTACACCTTC. Translated, it gives CASSPMGPSNYGYTF.